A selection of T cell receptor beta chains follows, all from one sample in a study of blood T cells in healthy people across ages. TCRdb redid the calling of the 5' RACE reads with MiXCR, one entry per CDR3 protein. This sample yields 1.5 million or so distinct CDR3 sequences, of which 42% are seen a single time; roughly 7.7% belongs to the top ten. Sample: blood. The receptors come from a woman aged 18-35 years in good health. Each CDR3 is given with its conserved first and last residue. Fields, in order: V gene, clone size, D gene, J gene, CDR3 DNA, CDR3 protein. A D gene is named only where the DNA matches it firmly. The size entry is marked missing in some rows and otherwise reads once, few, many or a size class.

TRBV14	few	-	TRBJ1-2	TGTGCCAGCAGCCAAATGAGAGGCTATGGCTACACCTTC	CASSQMRGYGYTF
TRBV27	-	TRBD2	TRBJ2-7	TGCACCAGCAGGGAGAAACTAGCGGTGTTTTTCGAGCAGTACTTC	CTSREKLAVFFEQYF
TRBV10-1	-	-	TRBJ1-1	TGCGCCAGCAGAAGGACGGTGGGGACTGAAGCTTTCTTT	CASRRTVGTEAFF
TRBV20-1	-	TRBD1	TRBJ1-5	TGCAGTGCCGCAGTACGGGGACAGTATAATCAGCCCCAGCATTTT	CSAAVRGQYNQPQHF
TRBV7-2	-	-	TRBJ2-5	TGTGCCAGCAGCTTAGCGGAGTATGGCCACGGGCAGTACTTC	CASSLAEYGHGQYF
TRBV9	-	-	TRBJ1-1	TGTGCCAGCAGCGTAGGGGCAGGGGTAGTGGGTACTGAAGCTTTCTTT	CASSVGAGVVGTEAFF
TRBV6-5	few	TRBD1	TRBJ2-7	TGTGCCAGCAGTACCCGGGACAGGGGGTCCTACGAGCAGTACTTC	CASSTRDRGSYEQYF
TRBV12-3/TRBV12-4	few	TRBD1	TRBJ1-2	TGTGCCAGCACTAGGAGTTCGACAGGGGTGCATGGCTACACCTTC	CASTRSSTGVHGYTF
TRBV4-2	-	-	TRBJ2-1	TGTGCCAGCAGCCAAGTGAAGGGCGTCTCCTACAATGAGCAGTTCTTC	CASSQVKGVSYNEQFF
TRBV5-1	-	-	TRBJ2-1	TGCGCCAGCACCTCGACTAGAGGCTCCTACAATGAGCAGTTCTTC	CASTSTRGSYNEQFF
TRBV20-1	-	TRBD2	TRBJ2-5	TGCAGTGCTAGTTCTGCTGCCCAGGGCGGGGGGACCCAGTACTTC	CSASSAAQGGGTQYF
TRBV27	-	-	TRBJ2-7	TGTGCCAGCAGGGGGACATCCGCCTACGAGCAGTACTTC	CASRGTSAYEQYF
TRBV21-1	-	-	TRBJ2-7	TGTGCCAGCAGCAAGCCAAAGGGGGCTGATGGAAATGAGCAGTACTTC	CASSKPKGADGNEQYF
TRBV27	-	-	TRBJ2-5	TGTGCCAGCAGTTTAGCGTTCGGGCGCAGGGAGACCCAGTACTTC	CASSLAFGRRETQYF
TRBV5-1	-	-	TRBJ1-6	TGCGCCAGCAGCTTTAAGGCAACGGAGGGAGGGCGTTCACCCCTCCACTTT	CASSFKATEGGRSPLHF
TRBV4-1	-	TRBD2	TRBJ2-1	TGCGCCAGCAGCCAAGGCGGGGGGGCCGATGAGCAGTTCTTC	CASSQGGGADEQFF
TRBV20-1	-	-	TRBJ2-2	TGCAGTGCTAGAGGACCCGTCGCCGGGGAGCTGTTTTTT	CSARGPVAGELFF
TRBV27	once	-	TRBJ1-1	TGTGCCAGCAGTTTATTGGGAGGGGCCTCTGAAGCTTTCTTT	CASSLLGGASEAFF
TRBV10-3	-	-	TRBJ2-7	TGTGCCATCAGCGTCGCCGGGACTGGCCTCTACGAGCAGTACTTC	CAISVAGTGLYEQYF
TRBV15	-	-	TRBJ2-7	TGTGCCACCAGCAGAGATCACTCGGTACAGGGGAGGGTGACCTACGAGCAGTACTTC	CATSRDHSVQGRVTYEQYF
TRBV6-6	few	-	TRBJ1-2	TGTGCCAGCAGTTACACGACCATTAGCGGCTACACCTTC	CASSYTTISGYTF
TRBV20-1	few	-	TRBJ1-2	TGCAGTGCCACAGGGCCTTCTAACTATGGCTACACCTTC	CSATGPSNYGYTF
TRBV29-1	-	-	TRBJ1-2	TGCAGCGTTGATGGGGAGGCAAACTATGGCTACACCTTC	CSVDGEANYGYTF
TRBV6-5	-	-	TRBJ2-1	TGTGCCGGCAACGAGACAACCTACAATGAGCAGTTCTTC	CAGNETTYNEQFF
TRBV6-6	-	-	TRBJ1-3	TGTGCCAGCCGGGGTGAGGGGCAGAGAAACACCATATATTTT	CASRGEGQRNTIYF
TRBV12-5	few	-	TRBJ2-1	TGTGCTAGTGGTTTGACCCCCGCGGGGGCTCGCAATGAGCAGTTCTTC	CASGLTPAGARNEQFF
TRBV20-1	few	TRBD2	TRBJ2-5	TGCAGTGCTCCCCAACTAGCGGGGTCTCTTTTTAAAGAGACCCAGTACTTC	CSAPQLAGSLFKETQYF
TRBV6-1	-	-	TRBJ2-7	TGTGCCAGCATGGAGACAGAGTCCTCCTACGAGCAGTACTTC	CASMETESSYEQYF
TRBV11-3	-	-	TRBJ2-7	TGTGCCAGCAGCTTGACAGGAAGGCTCTACGAGCAGTACTTC	CASSLTGRLYEQYF
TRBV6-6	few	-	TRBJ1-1	TGTGCCAGCGGCGATAACTTTATGAACACTGAAGCTTTCTTT	CASGDNFMNTEAFF
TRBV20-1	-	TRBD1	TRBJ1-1	TGCAGTGCTAGCCCCGGGACAGTCTCTTTCACTGAAGCTTTCTTT	CSASPGTVSFTEAFF
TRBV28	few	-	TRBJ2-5	TGTGCCAGCAGCTCGGGTCCCCCCAGCCGGGAGACCCAGTACTTC	CASSSGPPSRETQYF
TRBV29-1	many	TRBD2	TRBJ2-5	TGCAGCGTTGCCTCTGGGGGGGAGCCCCAGTACTTC	CSVASGGEPQYF
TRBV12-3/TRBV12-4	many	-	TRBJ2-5	TGTGCCAGCAGGGGCGGTGGGGAGACCCAGTACTTC	CASRGGGETQYF
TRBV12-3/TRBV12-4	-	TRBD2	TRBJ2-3	TGTGCCAGCAGTTTACGGGGGGTCACCCTCACAGATACGCAGTATTTT	CASSLRGVTLTDTQYF
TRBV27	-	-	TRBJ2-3	TGTGCCAGCTGTAGGGGGGGCGGGATAGATACGCAGTATTTT	CASCRGGGIDTQYF
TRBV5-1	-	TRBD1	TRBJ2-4	TGCGCCAGCAGCCAAGGACAGGGGGCTAAGGTCATTCAGTACTTC	CASSQGQGAKVIQYF
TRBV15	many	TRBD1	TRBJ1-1	TGTGCCACCAGCGCCAAGACAGGGTTAAACACTGAAGCTTTCTTT	CATSAKTGLNTEAFF
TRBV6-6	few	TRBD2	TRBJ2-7	TGTGCCAGCAGCCCGCGAGCGGGAGTCTACGAGCAGTACTTC	CASSPRAGVYEQYF